This T cell receptor (beta chain) was obtained from a study of blood T cells in healthy people across ages. Caucasian, healthy and from Russia, the donors were aged between about 6 and 90. Through a sample-barcoded 5' primer and a J-beta primer mix, a second PCR was run for roughly 6 to 12 cycles. Template switching added a 12-random-nucleotide identifier to every cDNA molecule. Via MiXCR, TCRdb re-called the 5' RACE reads, giving one row per CDR3 protein. The table lists 1.5 million to 2 million distinct CDR3 sequences, around 48% of them singletons. V was clipped by 0 bases and J by 8 bases, with 17 bases between them. This CDR3 region has 15 residues. From germline, CDR1 is LNHNV and CDR2 YYDKDF (reference sequence).

The source of this sequence is a woman aged 40 to 50 in good health. Sequenced sample: blood. The chain combines TRBV15 with TRBJ2-7; D is undetermined. CDR3 amino acids: CATSRDYRTGEQQYF. In DNA form, the CDR3 reads TGTGCCACCAGCAGAGATTATCGAACGGGCGAGCAGCAGTACTTC.